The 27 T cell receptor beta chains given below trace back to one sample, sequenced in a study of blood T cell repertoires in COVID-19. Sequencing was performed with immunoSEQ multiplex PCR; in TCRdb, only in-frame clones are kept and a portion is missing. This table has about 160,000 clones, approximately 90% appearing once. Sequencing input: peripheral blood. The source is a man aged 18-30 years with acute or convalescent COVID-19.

The CDR3 bases are TGTGCCAGCAGCTTATGGGGGGGGACGTTAGGAAACACCATATATTTT. It codes for CASSLWGGTLGNTIYF. The V and J genes are TRBV7-6 and TRBJ1-3; D might be TRBD1 (5 bases). The CDR3 has 16 residues. The germline V and J ends were trimmed by 2 bases and 4 bases, with 15 bases remaining between them. Germline values: CDR1 SGHVS, CDR2 FNYEAQ.

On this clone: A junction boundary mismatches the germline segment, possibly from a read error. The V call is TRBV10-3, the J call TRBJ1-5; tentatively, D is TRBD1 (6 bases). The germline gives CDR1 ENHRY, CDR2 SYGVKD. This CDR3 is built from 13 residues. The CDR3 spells CAIGEAGEQPQHF. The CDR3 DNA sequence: TGTGCCATCGGTGAGGCAGGGGAACAGCCCCAGCATTTT.

CDR3 residues: CASSVTLLGTAYTDTQYF. CDR3 in DNA: TGTGCCAGCAGTGTTACACTCTTAGGGACAGCCTACACAGATACGCAGTATTTT. This rearrangement joins TRBV2 to TRBJ2-3, with 7 bases lining up with TRBD1. Germline assignment: CDR1 SNHLY and CDR2 FYNNEI. After removal of 4 bases from V and 2 bases from J, the junction contained 15 bases not matched to a gene. The CDR3 runs 18 residues.

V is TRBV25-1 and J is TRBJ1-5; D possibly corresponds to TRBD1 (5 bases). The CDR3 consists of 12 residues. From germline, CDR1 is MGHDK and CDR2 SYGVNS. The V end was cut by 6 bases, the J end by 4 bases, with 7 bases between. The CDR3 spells CASRGGNQPQHF. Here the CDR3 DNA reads TGTGCCAGCAGGGGGGGGAATCAGCCCCAGCATTTT.

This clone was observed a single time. In DNA form, the CDR3 reads TGTGCCAGCAGCCTGACAGGGGCTGGCCAGCCCCAGCATTTT. It is translated as CASSLTGAGQPQHF. The chain joins TRBV14 to TRBJ1-5, with 8 bases aligning to TRBD1. CDR3 length: 14 residues. The germline V gene has CDR1 SGHDN and CDR2 FVKESK. After removal of 4 bases from V and 7 bases from J, the junction contained 6 bases not matched to a gene.

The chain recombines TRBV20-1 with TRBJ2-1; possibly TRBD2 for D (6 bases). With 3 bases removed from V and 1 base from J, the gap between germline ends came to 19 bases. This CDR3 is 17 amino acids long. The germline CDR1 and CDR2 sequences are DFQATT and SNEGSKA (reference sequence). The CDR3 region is CSASSPGLLSSYNEQFF. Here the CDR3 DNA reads TGCAGTGCTAGTTCCCCGGGACTGCTGAGTTCCTACAATGAGCAGTTCTTC.

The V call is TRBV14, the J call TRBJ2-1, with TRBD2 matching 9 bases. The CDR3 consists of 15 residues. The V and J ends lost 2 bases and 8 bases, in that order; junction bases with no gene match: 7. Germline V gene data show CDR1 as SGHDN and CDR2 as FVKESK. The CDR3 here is CASSQLTSGYYEQFF. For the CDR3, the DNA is TGTGCCAGCAGCCAACTTACTAGCGGGTACTATGAGCAGTTCTTC.

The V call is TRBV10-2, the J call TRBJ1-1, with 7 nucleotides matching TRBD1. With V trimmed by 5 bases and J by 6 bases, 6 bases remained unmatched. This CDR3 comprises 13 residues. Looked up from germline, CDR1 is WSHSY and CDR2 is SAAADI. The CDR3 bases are TGCGCCAGCAGTATCACAGGGGAGGCTGAAGCTTTCTTT. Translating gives CASSITGEAEAFF.

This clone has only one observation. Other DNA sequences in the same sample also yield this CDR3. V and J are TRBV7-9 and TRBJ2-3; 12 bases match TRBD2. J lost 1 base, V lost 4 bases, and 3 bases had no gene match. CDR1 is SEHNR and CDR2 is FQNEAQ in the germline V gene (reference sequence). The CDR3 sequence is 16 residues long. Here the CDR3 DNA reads TGTGCCAGCAGCTCCCGACTAGCGGGGGGCACAGATACGCAGTATTTT. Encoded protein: CASSSRLAGGTDTQYF.

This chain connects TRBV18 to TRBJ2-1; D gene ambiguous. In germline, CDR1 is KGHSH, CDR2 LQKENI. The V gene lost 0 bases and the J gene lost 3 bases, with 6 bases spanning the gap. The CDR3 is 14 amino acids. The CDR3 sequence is CASSPPSVYNEQFF. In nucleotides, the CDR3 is TGTGCCAGCTCACCACCCTCAGTCTACAATGAGCAGTTCTTC.

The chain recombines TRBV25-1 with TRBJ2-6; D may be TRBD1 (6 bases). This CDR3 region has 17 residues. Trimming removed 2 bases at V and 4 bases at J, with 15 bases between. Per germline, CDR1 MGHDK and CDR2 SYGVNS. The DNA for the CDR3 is TGTGCCAGCAGTGAAATTGGAACAGGGCGCGGGGCCAACGTCCTGACTTTC. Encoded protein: CASSEIGTGRGANVLTF.

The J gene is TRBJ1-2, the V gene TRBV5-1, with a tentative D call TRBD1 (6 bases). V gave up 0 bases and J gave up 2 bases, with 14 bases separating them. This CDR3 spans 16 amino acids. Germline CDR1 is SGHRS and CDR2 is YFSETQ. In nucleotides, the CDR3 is TGCGCCAGCAGCTTGGACCAATCCCAGGGGAACTATGGCTACACCTTC. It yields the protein CASSLDQSQGNYGYTF.

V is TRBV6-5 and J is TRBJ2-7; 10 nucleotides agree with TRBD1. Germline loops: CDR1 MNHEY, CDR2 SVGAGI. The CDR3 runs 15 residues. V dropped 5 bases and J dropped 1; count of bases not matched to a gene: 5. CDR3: CASSRRQGASYEQYF. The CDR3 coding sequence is TGTGCCAGCAGTCGACGACAGGGGGCTTCCTACGAGCAGTACTTC.

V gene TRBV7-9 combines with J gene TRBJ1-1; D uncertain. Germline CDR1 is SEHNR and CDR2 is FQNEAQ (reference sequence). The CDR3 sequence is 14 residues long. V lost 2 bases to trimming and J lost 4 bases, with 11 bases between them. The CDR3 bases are TGTGCCAGCAGCTTATCCGTAGAGGGCACTGAAGCTTTCTTT. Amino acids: CASSLSVEGTEAFF.

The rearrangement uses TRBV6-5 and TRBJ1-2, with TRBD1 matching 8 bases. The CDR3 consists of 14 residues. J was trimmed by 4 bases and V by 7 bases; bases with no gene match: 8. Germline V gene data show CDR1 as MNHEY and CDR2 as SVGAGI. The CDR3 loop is CASIKDRATYGYTF. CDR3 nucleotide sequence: TGTGCCAGCATTAAGGACAGGGCTACCTATGGCTACACCTTC.

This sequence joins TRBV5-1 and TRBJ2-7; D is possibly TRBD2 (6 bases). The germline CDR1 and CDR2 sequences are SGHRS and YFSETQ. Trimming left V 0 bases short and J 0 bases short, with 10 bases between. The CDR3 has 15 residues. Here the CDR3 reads CASSLVLGGSYEQYF. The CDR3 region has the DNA TGCGCCAGCAGCTTGGTATTGGGGGGCTCCTACGAGCAGTACTTC.

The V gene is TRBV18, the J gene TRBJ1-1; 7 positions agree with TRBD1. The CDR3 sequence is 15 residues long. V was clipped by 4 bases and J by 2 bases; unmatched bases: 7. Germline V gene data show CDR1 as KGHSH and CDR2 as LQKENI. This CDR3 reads CASSLEPGGNTEAFF. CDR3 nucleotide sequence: TGTGCCAGCTCACTCGAACCAGGGGGTAACACTGAAGCTTTCTTT.

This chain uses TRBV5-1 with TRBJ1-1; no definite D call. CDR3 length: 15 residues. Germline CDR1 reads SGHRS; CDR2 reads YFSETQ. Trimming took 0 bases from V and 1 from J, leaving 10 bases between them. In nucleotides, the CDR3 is TGCGCCAGCAGCTTGGCCTTGGCAAAGAACACTGAAGCTTTCTTT. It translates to CASSLALAKNTEAFF.

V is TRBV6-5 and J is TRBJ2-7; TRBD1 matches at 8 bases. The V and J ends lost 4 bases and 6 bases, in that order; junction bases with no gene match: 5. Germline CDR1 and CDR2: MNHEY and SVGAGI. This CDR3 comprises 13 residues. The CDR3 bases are TGTGCCAGCAGTTCCGGACAGGGCAGCGAGCAGTACTTC. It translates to CASSSGQGSEQYF.

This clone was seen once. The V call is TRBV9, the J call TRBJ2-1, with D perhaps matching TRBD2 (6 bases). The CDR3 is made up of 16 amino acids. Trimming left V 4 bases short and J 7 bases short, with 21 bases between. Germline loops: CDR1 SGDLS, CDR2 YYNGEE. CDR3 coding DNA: TGTGCCAGCAGCTCCCCTTTCCTAGCGACTGTAAATGAGCAGTTCTTC. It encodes CASSSPFLATVNEQFF.

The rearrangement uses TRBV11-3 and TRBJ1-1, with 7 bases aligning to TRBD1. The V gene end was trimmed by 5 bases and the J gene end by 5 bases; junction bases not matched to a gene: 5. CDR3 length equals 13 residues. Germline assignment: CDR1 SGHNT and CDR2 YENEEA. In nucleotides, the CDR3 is TGTGCCAGCAGCCTCCTACAGGGGACTGAAGCTTTCTTT. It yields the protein CASSLLQGTEAFF.

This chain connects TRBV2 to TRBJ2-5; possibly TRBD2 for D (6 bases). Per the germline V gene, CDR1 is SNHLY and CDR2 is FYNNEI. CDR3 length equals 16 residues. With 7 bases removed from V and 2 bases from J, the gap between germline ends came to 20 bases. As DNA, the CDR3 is TGTGCCAGCAAGGCTAGCGACCGAACTCAACAAGAGACCCAGTACTTC. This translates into CASKASDRTQQETQYF.

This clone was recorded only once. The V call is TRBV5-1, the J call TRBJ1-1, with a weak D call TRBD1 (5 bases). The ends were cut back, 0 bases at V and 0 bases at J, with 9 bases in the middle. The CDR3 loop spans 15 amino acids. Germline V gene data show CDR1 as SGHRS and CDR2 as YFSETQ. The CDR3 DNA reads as TGCGCCAGCAGCTTGGGAAAGGGGTTGAACACTGAAGCTTTCTTT. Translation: CASSLGKGLNTEAFF.

CDR3 nucleotides: TGTGCCAGCATCGCGGCGGACTACCAAGAGACCCAGTACTTC. This gives the protein CASIAADYQETQYF. This sequence joins TRBV6-5 and TRBJ2-5, with a possible D match to TRBD2 (5 bases). V was pared by 7 bases and J by 0 bases, with 12 bases between. The CDR3 is 14 residues long. The germline CDR1 and CDR2 sequences are MNHEY and SVGAGI.

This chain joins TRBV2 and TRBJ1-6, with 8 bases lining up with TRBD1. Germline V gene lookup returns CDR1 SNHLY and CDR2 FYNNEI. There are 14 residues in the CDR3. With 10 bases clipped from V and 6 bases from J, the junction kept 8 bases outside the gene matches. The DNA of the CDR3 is TGTGCCACCCCTCGGACAGGGTCTAATTCACCCCTCCACTTT. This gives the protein CATPRTGSNSPLHF.

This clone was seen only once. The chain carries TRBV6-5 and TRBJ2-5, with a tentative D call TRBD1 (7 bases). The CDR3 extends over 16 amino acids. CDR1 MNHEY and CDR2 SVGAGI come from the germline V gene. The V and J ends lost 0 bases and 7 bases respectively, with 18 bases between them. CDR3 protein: CASSYSTGLVGGTQYF. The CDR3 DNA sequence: TGTGCCAGCAGTTACTCGACAGGGTTGGTGGGGGGGACCCAGTACTTC.

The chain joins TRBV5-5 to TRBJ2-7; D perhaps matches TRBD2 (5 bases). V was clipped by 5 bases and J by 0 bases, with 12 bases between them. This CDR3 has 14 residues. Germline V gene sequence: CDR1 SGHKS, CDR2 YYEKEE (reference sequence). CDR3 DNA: TGTGCCAGCAGGGGGAGTACTCACTCCTACGAGCAGTACTTC. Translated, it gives CASRGSTHSYEQYF. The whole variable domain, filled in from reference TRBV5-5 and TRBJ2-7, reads DAGVTQSPTHLIKTRGQQVTLRCSPISGHKSVSWYQQVLGQGPQFIFQYYEKEERGRGNFPDRFSARQFPNYSSELNVNALLLGDSALYLCASRGSTHSYEQYFGPGTRLTVT.